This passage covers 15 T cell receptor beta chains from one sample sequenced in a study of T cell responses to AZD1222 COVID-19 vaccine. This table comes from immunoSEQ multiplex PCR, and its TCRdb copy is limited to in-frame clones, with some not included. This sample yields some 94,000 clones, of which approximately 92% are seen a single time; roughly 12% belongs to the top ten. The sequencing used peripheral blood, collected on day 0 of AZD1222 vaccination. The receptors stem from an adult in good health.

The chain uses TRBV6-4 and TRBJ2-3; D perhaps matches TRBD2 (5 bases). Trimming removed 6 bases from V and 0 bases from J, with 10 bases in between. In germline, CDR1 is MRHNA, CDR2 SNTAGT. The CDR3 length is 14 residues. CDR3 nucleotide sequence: TGTGCCAGCAGACGATCTAGCAGCACAGATACGCAGTATTTT. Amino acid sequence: CASRRSSSTDTQYF.

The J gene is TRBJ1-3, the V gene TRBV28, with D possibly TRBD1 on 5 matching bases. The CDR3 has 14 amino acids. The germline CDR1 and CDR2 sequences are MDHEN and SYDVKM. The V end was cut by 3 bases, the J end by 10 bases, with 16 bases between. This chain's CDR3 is CASSFSQGLGTIYF. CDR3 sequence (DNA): TGTGCCAGCAGTTTCTCTCAGGGCCTGGGGACCATATATTTT.

The CDR3: CASSSPLEGLDEQFF. CDR3 DNA sequence: TGTGCCAGCAGTTCCCCATTAGAGGGTTTGGATGAGCAGTTCTTC. J is TRBJ2-1 and V is TRBV28, with D tentatively TRBD2 (5 bases). The V and J ends lost 4 bases and 8 bases respectively, with 18 bases between them. The CDR3 totals 15 residues. Germline V CDR1 and CDR2: MDHEN, SYDVKM. The full variable domain, in which reference TRBV28 and TRBJ2-1 provide the parts outside the CDR3, is DVKVTQSSRYLVKRTGEKVFLECVQDMDHENMFWYRQDPGLGLRLIYFSYDVKMKEKGDIPEGYSVSREKKERFSLILESASTNQTSMYLCASSSPLEGLDEQFFGPGTRLTVL.

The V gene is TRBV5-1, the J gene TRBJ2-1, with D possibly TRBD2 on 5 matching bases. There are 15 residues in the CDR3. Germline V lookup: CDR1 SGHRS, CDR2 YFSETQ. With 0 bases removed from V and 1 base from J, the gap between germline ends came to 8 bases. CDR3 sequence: CASSLERRSYNEQFF. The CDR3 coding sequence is TGCGCCAGCAGCTTGGAGAGGAGGTCCTACAATGAGCAGTTCTTC.

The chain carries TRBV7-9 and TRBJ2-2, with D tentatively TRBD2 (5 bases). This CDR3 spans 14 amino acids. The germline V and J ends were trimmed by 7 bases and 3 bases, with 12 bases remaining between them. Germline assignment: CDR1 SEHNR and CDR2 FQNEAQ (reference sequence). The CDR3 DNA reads TGTGCCAGCACCAAACTAGTCCACACCGGGGAGCTGTTTTTT. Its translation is CASTKLVHTGELFF.

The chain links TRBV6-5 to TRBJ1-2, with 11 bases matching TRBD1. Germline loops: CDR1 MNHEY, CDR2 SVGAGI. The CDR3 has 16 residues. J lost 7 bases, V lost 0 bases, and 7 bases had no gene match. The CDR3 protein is CASSYSRTGGATGYTF. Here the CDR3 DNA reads TGTGCCAGCAGTTACTCCCGGACAGGGGGCGCGACTGGCTACACCTTC.

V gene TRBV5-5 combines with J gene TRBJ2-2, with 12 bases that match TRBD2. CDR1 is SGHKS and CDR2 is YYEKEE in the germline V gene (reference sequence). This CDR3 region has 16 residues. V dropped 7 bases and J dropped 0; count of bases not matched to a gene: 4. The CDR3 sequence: CASDGLAGPNTGELFF. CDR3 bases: TGTGCCAGCGACGGACTAGCGGGGCCGAACACCGGGGAGCTGTTTTTT. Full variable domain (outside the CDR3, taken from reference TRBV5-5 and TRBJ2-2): DAGVTQSPTHLIKTRGQQVTLRCSPISGHKSVSWYQQVLGQGPQFIFQYYEKEERGRGNFPDRFSARQFPNYSSELNVNALLLGDSALYLCASDGLAGPNTGELFFGEGSRLTVL.

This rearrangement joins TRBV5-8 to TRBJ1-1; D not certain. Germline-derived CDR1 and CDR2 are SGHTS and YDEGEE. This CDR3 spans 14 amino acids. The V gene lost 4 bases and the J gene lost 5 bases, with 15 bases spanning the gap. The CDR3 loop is CASSQNRSPTEAFF. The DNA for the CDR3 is TGTGCCAGCAGCCAGAATAGGAGTCCTACTGAAGCTTTCTTT.

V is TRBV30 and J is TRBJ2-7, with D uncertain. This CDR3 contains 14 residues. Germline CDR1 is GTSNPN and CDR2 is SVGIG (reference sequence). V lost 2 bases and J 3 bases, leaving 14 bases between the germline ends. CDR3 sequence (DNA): TGTGCCTGGAGTAAGGCCTTTCTGGTCTACGAGCAGTACTTC. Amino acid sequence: CAWSKAFLVYEQYF.

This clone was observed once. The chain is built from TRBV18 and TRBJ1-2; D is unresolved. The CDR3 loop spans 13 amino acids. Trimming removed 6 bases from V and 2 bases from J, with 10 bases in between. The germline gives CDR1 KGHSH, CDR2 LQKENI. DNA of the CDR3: TGTGCCAGCTCTTCTGGGTCCAACTATGGCTACACCTTC. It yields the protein CASSSGSNYGYTF.

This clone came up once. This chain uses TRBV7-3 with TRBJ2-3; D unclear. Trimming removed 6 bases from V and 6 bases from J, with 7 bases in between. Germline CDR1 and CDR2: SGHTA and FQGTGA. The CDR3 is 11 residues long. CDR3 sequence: CASSKDDTQYF. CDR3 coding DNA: TGTGCCAGCAGTAAAGATGATACGCAGTATTTT.

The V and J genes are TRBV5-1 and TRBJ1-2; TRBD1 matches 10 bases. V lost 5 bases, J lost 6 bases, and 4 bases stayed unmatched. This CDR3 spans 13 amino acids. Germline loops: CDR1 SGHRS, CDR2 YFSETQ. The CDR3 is CASRWGTGDGYTF. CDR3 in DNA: TGCGCCAGCAGATGGGGGACAGGGGATGGCTACACCTTC.

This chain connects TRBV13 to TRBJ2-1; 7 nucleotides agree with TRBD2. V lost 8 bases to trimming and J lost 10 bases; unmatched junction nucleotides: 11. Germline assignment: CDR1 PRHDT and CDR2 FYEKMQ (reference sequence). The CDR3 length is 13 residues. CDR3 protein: CASESGLAAEQFF. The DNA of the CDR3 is TGTGCCAGCGAATCGGGGCTAGCGGCCGAGCAGTTCTTC. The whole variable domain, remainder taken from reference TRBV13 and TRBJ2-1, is AAGVIQSPRHLIKEKRETATLKCYPIPRHDTVYWYQQGPGQDPQFLISFYEKMQSDKGSIPDRFSAQQFSDYHSELNMSSLELGDSALYFCASESGLAAEQFFGPGTRLTVL.

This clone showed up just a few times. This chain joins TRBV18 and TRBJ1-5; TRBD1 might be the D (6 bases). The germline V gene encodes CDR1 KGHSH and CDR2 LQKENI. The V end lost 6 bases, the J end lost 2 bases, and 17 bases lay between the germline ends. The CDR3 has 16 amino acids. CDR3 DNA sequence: TGTGCCAGCTCCAGGAGGGGGTGGGATGGCAATCAGCCCCAGCATTTT. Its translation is CASSRRGWDGNQPQHF.

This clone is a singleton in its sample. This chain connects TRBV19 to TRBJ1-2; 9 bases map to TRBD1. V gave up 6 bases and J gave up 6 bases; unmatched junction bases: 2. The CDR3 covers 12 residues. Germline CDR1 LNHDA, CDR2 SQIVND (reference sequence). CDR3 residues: CASRGDRDGYTF. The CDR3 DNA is TGTGCCAGTAGGGGGGACAGGGATGGCTACACCTTC.